Below, 16 T cell receptor beta chains from the same sample are listed, as sequenced in a study of T cell responses to AZD1222 COVID-19 vaccine. Repertoires were generated with immunoSEQ multiplex PCR, while TCRdb's copy carries only in-frame clones and drops some. The sample has around 100,000 clones, 80% to 90% seen once; the top ten hold under 8.5%. The sequenced sample was peripheral blood, obtained on day 0 of AZD1222 vaccination. The source is an adult in good health.

The rearrangement uses TRBV28 and TRBJ2-7; D remains ambiguous. The V end was cut by 5 bases, the J end by 3 bases, with 17 bases between. CDR1 and CDR2 from the germline V gene are MDHEN and SYDVKM. This CDR3 comprises 15 residues. DNA for the CDR3: TGTGCCAGCAGTATAGTGGATTGGAAAGACTACGAGCAGTACTTC. It is translated as CASSIVDWKDYEQYF.

This rearrangement joins TRBV28 to TRBJ1-1; no clear D. Per the germline V gene, CDR1 is MDHEN and CDR2 is SYDVKM. This CDR3 is 11 amino acids long. Trimming stripped 7 bases from V and 1 base from J, with 4 bases between. For the CDR3, the DNA is TGTGCCAGCAATAGGAACACTGAAGCTTTCTTT. Residues: CASNRNTEAFF.

This clone was counted once. V gene TRBV6-5 combines with J gene TRBJ1-5; possibly TRBD1 for D (5 bases). This CDR3 spans 15 amino acids. With 9 bases removed from V and 4 bases from J, the gap between germline ends came to 19 bases. Germline CDR1 is MNHEY and CDR2 is SVGAGI. In DNA form, the CDR3 reads TGTGCCAGTAGAAGAGGGGTCGGGGGAAATCAGCCCCAGCATTTT. This encodes CASRRGVGGNQPQHF.

The V and J genes are TRBV19 and TRBJ2-7; D is perhaps TRBD1 or TRBD2 (5 bases each). V was clipped by 6 bases and J by 3 bases, with 18 bases between them. Looked up from germline, CDR1 is LNHDA and CDR2 is SQIVND (reference sequence). This CDR3 spans 15 amino acids. The CDR3 is CASSLFPGLDYEQYF. CDR3 DNA: TGTGCCAGTAGCCTATTCCCGGGGCTCGACTACGAGCAGTACTTC.

This chain uses TRBV7-9 with TRBJ1-3; no clear D. The CDR3 length is 13 residues. V lost 7 bases and J lost 0, with 7 bases in between. CDR1 is SEHNR and CDR2 is FQNEAQ in the germline V gene (reference sequence). The CDR3 bases are TGTGCCAGCAAAACACTCTCTGGAAACACCATATATTTT. Protein sequence: CASKTLSGNTIYF.

The chain combines TRBV28 with TRBJ2-5; 7 bases are a match to TRBD1. CDR1 MDHEN and CDR2 SYDVKM come from the germline V gene. V lost 5 bases to trimming and J lost 4 bases; unmatched junction nucleotides: 7. This CDR3 comprises 14 residues. The CDR3 DNA reads TGTGCCAGCAGTCCCTCCAACAGGGGAGAGACCCAGTACTTC. Its translation: CASSPSNRGETQYF. The whole variable domain, remainder taken from reference TRBV28 and TRBJ2-5, is DVKVTQSSRYLVKRTGEKVFLECVQDMDHENMFWYRQDPGLGLRLIYFSYDVKMKEKGDIPEGYSVSREKKERFSLILESASTNQTSMYLCASSPSNRGETQYFGPGTRLLVL.

This clone came up a few times. This rearrangement joins TRBV12-5 to TRBJ1-2, with D perhaps matching TRBD1 (6 bases). Trimming took 5 bases from V and 5 from J, leaving 15 bases between them. CDR1 is LGHNT, CDR2 FRNRAP, per germline. This CDR3 has 14 residues. CDR3 in amino acids: CASGGTWRGYGYTF. The DNA of the CDR3 is TGTGCTAGTGGTGGAACCTGGAGGGGGTATGGCTACACCTTC. The full variable domain, with the rest looked up from reference TRBV12-5 and TRBJ1-2, is DARVTQTPRHKVTEMGQEVTMRCQPILGHNTVFWYRQTMMQGLELLAYFRNRAPLDDSGMPKDRFSAEMPDATLATLKIQPSEPRDSAVYFCASGGTWRGYGYTFGSGTRLTVV.

This clone was seen only a few times. The J gene is TRBJ1-1, the V gene TRBV5-1; 8 bases align to TRBD1. V shed 0 bases and J 8 bases; nucleotides not matched to a gene: 0. The CDR3 has 12 amino acids. Germline CDR1 is SGHRS and CDR2 is YFSETQ. CDR3 residues: CASSLGTGEAFF. CDR3 sequence (DNA): TGCGCCAGCAGCTTGGGGACAGGGGAAGCTTTCTTT.

This chain uses TRBV28 with TRBJ2-7; D unresolved. V dropped 10 bases and J dropped 1 base, with 11 bases sitting between them. Germline CDR1 and CDR2: MDHEN and SYDVKM. There are 12 residues in the CDR3. CDR3 loop: CATISSSYEQYF. The CDR3 DNA follows: TGTGCCACCATATCCTCGTCCTACGAGCAGTACTTC.

V is TRBV7-3 and J is TRBJ2-3; the D gene is possibly TRBD1 (6 bases). Germline V gene sequence: CDR1 SGHTA, CDR2 FQGTGA. The length of the CDR3 is 16 residues. Deletions cut 5 bases from V and 3 bases from J, with 18 bases between. CDR3 nucleotides: TGTGCCAGCAGCCCGAGCGTGGGGGCTCTAACAGATACGCAGTATTTT. Translating gives CASSPSVGALTDTQYF.

This chain connects TRBV7-8 to TRBJ2-7; TRBD2 agrees at 7 bases. Germline V gene sequence: CDR1 SGHVS, CDR2 FQNEAQ. The ends lost 5 bases at V and 1 base at J; junction bases unmatched: 2. CDR3 length: 13 amino acids. The DNA of the CDR3 is TGTGCCAGCAGCACAGCGGGATCCTACGAGCAGTACTTC. Protein sequence: CASSTAGSYEQYF.

The chain employs TRBV5-1 and TRBJ1-5; 7 nucleotides align to TRBD1. Germline V lookup: CDR1 SGHRS, CDR2 YFSETQ. V shed 0 bases and J 7 bases; nucleotides not matched to a gene: 10. This CDR3 has 16 amino acids. This chain's CDR3 is CASSLEGRGQGQPQHF. The CDR3 DNA is TGCGCCAGCAGCTTGGAGGGTAGGGGGCAAGGGCAGCCCCAGCATTTT.

This chain joins TRBV18 and TRBJ2-1; D remains unclear. CDR3 length: 13 amino acids. Trimming removed 2 bases at V and 5 bases at J, with 7 bases between. Germline CDR1 reads KGHSH; CDR2 reads LQKENI. Written as DNA, the CDR3 is TGTGCCAGCTCACCATCCTTGAACAATGAGCAGTTCTTC. Translating gives CASSPSLNNEQFF.

This chain links TRBV19 with TRBJ2-5, with D unclear. Germline-derived CDR1 and CDR2 are LNHDA and SQIVND (reference sequence). V gave up 5 bases and J gave up 0 bases, with 7 bases separating them. CDR3 length: 13 residues. The CDR3 protein is CASSGQYQETQYF. DNA for the CDR3: TGTGCCAGTAGTGGGCAGTACCAAGAGACCCAGTACTTC.

The chain carries TRBV27 and TRBJ2-7, with TRBD1 as a possible D gene (5 bases). Trimming took 7 bases from V and 2 from J, leaving 15 bases between them. The CDR3 runs 14 residues. The germline V gene encodes CDR1 MNHEY and CDR2 SMNVEV (reference sequence). Written as DNA, the CDR3 is TGTGCCAGCACCCCCCGGTGGGGCCCCTACGAGCAGTACTTC. This sequence encodes CASTPRWGPYEQYF.

The chain uses TRBV29-1 and TRBJ1-1; D is ambiguous. The V and J ends lost 6 bases and 6 bases respectively, with 17 bases between them. Germline assignment: CDR1 SQVTM and CDR2 ANQGSEA. CDR3 length: 13 residues. The CDR3: CSVSGSRNAEAFF. The CDR3 nucleotides read TGCAGCGTGTCGGGCAGCCGAAATGCTGAAGCTTTCTTT.